These T cell receptor beta chains were read from a single sample in a study of blood T cell repertoires in COVID-19. Using immunoSEQ multiplex PCR, the repertoire was profiled, and TCRdb retains in-frame clones only, with some absent. The sample comprises over 250,000 clones, 80% to 95% of which are singletons, and 2.2% rests with the top ten. The sample was peripheral blood. These receptors all stem from a woman younger than 45 with COVID-19, enrolled during active disease. CDR3s include the opening cysteine and the closing phenylalanine or tryptophan. The order of the fields is V gene, clone size, J gene, D gene, CDR3 protein, CDR3 DNA. D genes are given only for firm matches. Some rows mark clone size as missing; the rest say once, few, many or name a class of expanded clone.

>TRBV5-4|NA|TRBJ1-1|TRBD1
CASSQITGGYTEAFF
TGTGCCAGCAGCCAGATTACAGGGGGGTACACTGAAGCTTTCTTT
>TRBV18|NA|TRBJ1-3|NA
CASSPDKAGNTIYF
TGTGCCAGCTCACCCGACAAAGCTGGAAACACCATATATTTT
>TRBV30|NA|TRBJ2-1|NA
CAWSVEAYVGEQFF
TGTGCCTGGAGTGTAGAGGCGTACGTGGGTGAGCAGTTCTTC
>TRBV24-1|once|TRBJ2-7|NA
CATSDLQGHQYF
TGTGCCACCAGTGATTTGCAGGGACATCAGTACTTC
>TRBV6-5|NA|TRBJ1-1|NA
CASSPQAGNTEAFF
TGTGCCAGCAGTCCCCAAGCAGGGAACACTGAAGCTTTCTTT
>TRBV11-2|NA|TRBJ1-2|TRBD1
CASSTGGEGDGYTF
TGTGCCAGCAGCACAGGGGGCGAGGGGGATGGCTACACCTTC
>TRBV10-3|NA|TRBJ1-2|TRBD1
CAISSQGAGGYTF
TGTGCCATCAGTTCACAGGGGGCGGGCGGCTACACCTTC
>TRBV19|NA|TRBJ2-1|TRBD2
CASQAGTSGQFF
TGTGCCAGTCAAGCCGGGACTAGCGGGCAGTTCTTC
>TRBV6-5|NA|TRBJ1-3|NA
CASSYRGGNTIYF
TGTGCCAGCAGTTACCGGGGTGGAAACACCATATATTTT
>TRBV28|NA|TRBJ1-1|NA
CASSGEGRLNLMNTEAFF
TGTGCCAGCAGCGGGGAAGGGCGCCTAAATTTAATGAACACTGAAGCTTTCTTT
>TRBV2|NA|TRBJ2-7|TRBD1
CASTGGTGGYEQYF
TGTGCCAGCACCGGGGGGACAGGGGGATACGAGCAGTACTTC
>TRBV20-1|NA|TRBJ2-7|TRBD2
CSASRGAPSGSHEQYF
TGCAGTGCTAGTCGGGGTGCGCCTAGCGGGAGCCACGAGCAGTACTTC
>TRBV27|once|TRBJ1-6|NA
CASSLQGHNSPLHF
TGTGCCAGCAGTTTGCAGGGCCATAATTCACCCCTCCACTTT
>TRBV28|NA|TRBJ1-6|NA
CASSLIQGYNSPLHF
TGTGCCAGCAGTTTAATCCAGGGATATAATTCACCCCTCCACTTT
>TRBV27|NA|TRBJ1-1|NA
CASSPIRLGSTEAFF
TGTGCCAGCAGTCCTATTAGACTGGGGAGCACTGAAGCTTTCTTT
>TRBV5-1|NA|TRBJ2-6|NA
CASSLGPVSGANVLTF
TGCGCCAGCAGCTTGGGGCCCGTCTCTGGGGCCAACGTCCTGACTTTC
>TRBV7-9|few|TRBJ1-1|NA
CASSATGNTEAFF
TGTGCCAGCAGCGCGACAGGGAACACTGAAGCTTTCTTT
>TRBV6-5|NA|TRBJ1-1|NA
CATQVGGLWNTEAFF
TGTGCCACCCAGGTGGGGGGGCTCTGGAACACTGAAGCTTTCTTT
>TRBV27|NA|TRBJ1-2|TRBD1
CASSLQGGDGYTF
TGTGCCAGCAGTTTACAGGGGGGTGATGGCTACACCTTC
>TRBV28|NA|TRBJ1-2|NA
CASSSGDRGYGYTF
TGTGCCAGCAGTTCAGGGGATCGAGGCTATGGCTACACCTTC
>TRBV28|NA|TRBJ1-4|TRBD1
CASSFVTGAQKLFF
TGTGCCAGCAGTTTCGTGACAGGGGCGCAAAAACTGTTTTTT
>TRBV2|once|TRBJ2-5|NA
CAIAPGEETQYF
TGTGCCATCGCTCCGGGGGAAGAGACCCAGTACTTC
>TRBV11-3|NA|TRBJ1-1|NA
CASSLDPDKVTPQNTEAFF
TGTGCCAGCAGCTTAGATCCCGACAAAGTTACCCCCCAAAACACTGAAGCTTTCTTT
>TRBV6-2/TRBV6-3|NA|TRBJ1-6|TRBD1
CASSYSSFLTGDNSPLHF
TGTGCCAGCAGTTACTCGAGCTTTCTGACAGGGGATAATTCACCCCTCCACTTT
>TRBV7-9|few|TRBJ1-3|NA
CASSLQGPTGNTIYF
TGTGCCAGCAGCTTACAGGGGCCGACTGGAAACACCATATATTTT
>TRBV5-1|NA|TRBJ1-5|NA
CASSLTDSLNQPQHF
TGCGCCAGCAGCTTGACGGACAGCCTCAATCAGCCCCAGCATTTT
>TRBV9|NA|TRBJ1-4|NA
CASSVEGLSEKLFF
TGTGCCAGCAGCGTAGAGGGGCTAAGTGAAAAACTGTTTTTT
>TRBV28|NA|TRBJ1-3|NA
CASVSLNSGNTIYF
TGTGCCAGCGTCTCACTGAACTCTGGAAACACCATATATTTT
>TRBV6-5|NA|TRBJ2-6|NA
CASSYVQGSGANVLTF
TGTGCCAGCAGTTACGTGCAGGGGTCGGGGGCCAACGTCCTGACTTTC
>TRBV11-2|NA|TRBJ1-3|NA
CASSQDSTSGNTIYF
TGTGCCAGCAGTCAAGACAGTACCTCTGGAAACACCATATATTTT
>TRBV30|NA|TRBJ1-6|NA
CAWSVYRENSPLHF
TGTGCCTGGAGTGTATACAGAGAAAATTCACCCCTCCACTTT
>TRBV4-1|many|TRBJ1-2|NA
CASSQEDSPHYGYTF
TGCGCCAGCAGCCAAGAAGACAGTCCTCACTATGGCTACACCTTC
>TRBV11-2|NA|TRBJ2-3|NA
CASSLWAGGTDTQYF
TGTGCCAGCAGCTTATGGGCAGGGGGCACAGATACGCAGTATTTT
>TRBV29-1|NA|TRBJ2-2|NA
CSVELRAGELFF
TGCAGCGTTGAGTTGAGGGCCGGGGAGCTGTTTTTT
>TRBV27|NA|TRBJ1-1|NA
CASSLGSTGFTAFF
TGTGCCAGCAGCTTGGGGTCGACAGGTTTTACGGCTTTCTTT
>TRBV4-1|NA|TRBJ1-4|TRBD1
CASSLDRGAEKLFF
TGCGCCAGCAGCTTGGACAGGGGAGCTGAAAAACTGTTTTTT
>TRBV5-4|NA|TRBJ2-1|TRBD1
CASSLAARGTYNEQFF
TGTGCCAGCAGCTTGGCCGCCAGGGGGACCTACAATGAGCAGTTCTTC
>TRBV5-1|NA|TRBJ2-7|TRBD1
CASSEEGTGLGEQYF
TGCGCCAGCAGCGAGGAGGGGACAGGTCTAGGAGAGCAGTACTTC
>TRBV10-2|once|TRBJ2-7|TRBD2
CASSELAGVSYEQYF
TGCGCCAGCAGTGAATTAGCGGGAGTCTCCTACGAGCAGTACTTC
>TRBV19|NA|TRBJ2-3|NA
CASSIYGDTDTQYF
TGTGCCAGTAGTATTTACGGGGACACAGATACGCAGTATTTT